These T cell receptor beta chains were read from a single sample in a study of identical twins. TCRdb re-called the 5' RACE reads with MiXCR, one entry per CDR3 protein. The profile covers about 890,000 distinct CDR3 sequences, with approximately 13% appearing a single time and around 1.6% taken by the ten largest. These same records also appear under a second study, on yellow fever vaccine responses in identical twins.

Sequencing was done on a sample of PBMCs. Receptors were obtained from a woman younger than 30 in good health. Both conserved end residues are part of each CDR3. The D gene is left open where the match is weak. Some rows have no size entry. The others give once, few or many, or a class for an expanded clone.

j_gene | d_gene | abundance | v_gene | CDR3aa | CDR3nt
TRBJ1-1 | NA | NA | TRBV6-1 | CASSDAREGEAFF | TGTGCCAGCAGTGACGCACGAGAGGGTGAAGCTTTCTTT
TRBJ2-1 | NA | NA | TRBV19 | CASRISDSFYNEQFF | TGTGCCAGTAGAATATCGGACAGCTTTTACAATGAGCAGTTCTTC
TRBJ2-3 | TRBD2 | many | TRBV12-3/TRBV12-4 | CASSPRTSADTQYF | TGTGCCAGCAGTCCGAGGACTAGCGCAGATACGCAGTATTTT
TRBJ2-1 | NA | few | TRBV3-1 | CASSSVPGGSYNEQFF | TGTGCCAGCAGCTCCGTACCCGGAGGCTCCTACAATGAGCAGTTCTTC
TRBJ2-1 | TRBD2 | few | TRBV6-1 | CASSTSGGGGYNEQFF | TGTGCCAGCAGTACGAGCGGGGGAGGTGGTTACAATGAGCAGTTCTTC
TRBJ2-3 | TRBD2 | few | TRBV5-5 | CASSLGRAGGGGDTQYF | TGTGCCAGCAGCTTGGGGCGAGCGGGAGGAGGGGGAGATACGCAGTATTTT
TRBJ2-1 | NA | many | TRBV27 | CASSPGASEYNEQFF | TGTGCCAGCAGTCCCGGGGCTAGCGAGTACAATGAGCAGTTCTTC
TRBJ1-1 | NA | few | TRBV9 | CASSVGIGVNTEAFF | TGTGCCAGCAGCGTAGGGATTGGGGTGAACACTGAAGCTTTCTTT
TRBJ2-3 | NA | few | TRBV6-5 | CASSYGAWGTDTQYF | TGTGCCAGCAGTTACGGAGCGTGGGGGACAGATACGCAGTATTTT
TRBJ2-3 | NA | few | TRBV3-1 | CASSQDGRVTDTQYF | TGTGCCAGCAGCCAAGATGGCAGGGTGACAGATACGCAGTATTTT
TRBJ2-7 | NA | many | TRBV12-3/TRBV12-4 | CASSRDGIYEQYF | TGTGCCAGCAGTCGTGACGGGATCTACGAGCAGTACTTC